These 29 T cell receptor beta chains were all obtained from the same sample, sequenced in a study of blood T cell repertoires in COVID-19. Generated by immunoSEQ multiplex PCR, the TCRdb table keeps only in-frame clones and is missing some. Here the sample spans tens of thousands of clones, about 87% being singletons. Sequencing was done on a sample of peripheral blood. Receptor source: a human donor in a cohort sampled during active COVID-19.

The chain joins TRBV7-8 to TRBJ1-2, with a possible D match to TRBD1 (6 bases). CDR3 length: 14 residues. CDR1 and CDR2 (germline): SGHVS, FQNEAQ. With 3 bases removed from V and 4 bases from J, the gap between germline ends came to 12 bases. This CDR3 is CASSFTGIPYGYTF. For the CDR3, the DNA is TGTGCCAGCAGCTTTACAGGGATCCCCTATGGCTACACCTTC.

DNA for the CDR3: TGTGCCAGCAGTGATTCGCAGGGGGGCTACAATGAGCAGTTCTTC. Amino acids: CASSDSQGGYNEQFF. This chain joins TRBV25-1 and TRBJ2-1; D is possibly TRBD1 (7 bases). Between the trimmed V and J ends, which lost 3 bases and 3 bases, there was a span of 12 bases. The germline V gene encodes CDR1 MGHDK and CDR2 SYGVNS. This CDR3 has 15 residues.

The chain carries TRBV11-3 and TRBJ2-6; 8 bases are shared with TRBD1. The CDR3 length is 18 residues. Germline lookup yields CDR1 SGHNT and CDR2 YENEEA. The ends lost 5 bases at V and 0 bases at J; junction bases unmatched: 9. The CDR3 DNA reads as TGTGCCAGCAGCCGACAGACAGGGGCCAGCTCTGGGGCCAACGTCCTGACTTTC. This encodes CASSRQTGASSGANVLTF.

The chain combines TRBV6-1 with TRBJ1-5; D possibly corresponds to TRBD1 (5 bases). V was shortened by 2 bases and J by 6 bases, with 17 bases between the two germline ends. Germline V gene lookup returns CDR1 MNHNS and CDR2 SASEGT. CDR3 size: 16 residues. DNA of the CDR3: TGTGCCAGCAGTGAAATGGGTCCAGGGAGGGGTCAGCCCCAGCATTTT. Its translation is CASSEMGPGRGQPQHF.

V gene TRBV28 combines with J gene TRBJ2-3; TRBD2 might be the D (6 bases). This CDR3 is 15 amino acids long. CDR1 MDHEN and CDR2 SYDVKM come from the germline V gene. Trimming cost V 6 bases and J 2 bases, with 15 bases left between them. CDR3 sequence reads: CASSQGLSSTDTQYF. The CDR3 region has the DNA TGTGCCAGCAGCCAGGGACTGTCGTCCACAGATACGCAGTATTTT.

The J gene is TRBJ1-1, the V gene TRBV30; 7 nucleotides match TRBD1. Germline lookup yields CDR1 GTSNPN and CDR2 SVGIG (reference sequence). This CDR3 region has 15 residues. V lost 1 base and J lost 11; bases outside the gene matches: 16. The CDR3 DNA is TGTGCCTGGAGTGACTGGGGACAGATCCCGATGGTCGCTTTCTTT. Residues: CAWSDWGQIPMVAFF.

The chain recombines TRBV30 with TRBJ1-3; D unclear. Germline V gene lookup returns CDR1 GTSNPN and CDR2 SVGIG (reference sequence). V was trimmed by 4 bases and J by 4 bases, leaving 14 bases between them. The CDR3 contains 14 residues. The CDR3 nucleotides read TGTGCCTGGATTGACTTGTTTGGGGGAAACACCATATATTTT. This codes for CAWIDLFGGNTIYF.

In its sample, this clone was seen once. The chain is built from TRBV14 and TRBJ1-6, with TRBD1 as a possible D gene (5 bases). The germline gives CDR1 SGHDN, CDR2 FVKESK. Between the trimmed V and J ends, which lost 5 bases and 9 bases, there was a span of 20 bases. The CDR3 contains 16 residues. This chain's CDR3 is CASSSSGGGSSSPLHF. The CDR3 bases are TGTGCCAGCAGCTCATCTGGGGGGGGGAGTAGTTCACCCCTCCACTTT.

This rearrangement joins TRBV5-5 to TRBJ1-3; 8 bases agree with TRBD1. The length of the CDR3 is 19 residues. Germline CDR1 and CDR2: SGHKS and YYEKEE (reference sequence). Trimming took 0 bases from V and 3 from J; bases not matched to a gene: 14. The CDR3: CASSLVRQGAGKYGNTIYF. The CDR3 DNA follows: TGTGCCAGCAGCTTGGTACGGCAGGGGGCCGGGAAATATGGAAACACCATATATTTT.

This chain links TRBV5-1 with TRBJ2-1, with D perhaps TRBD2 (6 bases). Germline loops: CDR1 SGHRS, CDR2 YFSETQ. Trimming removed 0 bases at V and 0 bases at J, with 10 bases between. The CDR3 covers 16 residues. CDR3 bases: TGCGCCAGCAGCTTGGGTAGCGGAAGCTCCTACAATGAGCAGTTCTTC. It yields the protein CASSLGSGSSYNEQFF.

J is TRBJ1-5 and V is TRBV12-3 or TRBV12-4; unclear D gene. The V gene lost 2 bases and the J gene lost 4 bases, with 6 bases spanning the gap. This CDR3 has 13 residues. CDR3 protein: CASSLQWNQPQHF. In DNA form, the CDR3 reads TGTGCCAGCAGTTTACAGTGGAATCAGCCCCAGCATTTT.

About this clone: This specimen includes other DNA sequences encoding the same CDR3. The V gene is TRBV6-5, the J gene TRBJ1-1, with unresolved D. The CDR3 has 13 amino acids. CDR1 and CDR2 from the germline V gene are MNHEY and SVGAGI. Trimming shortened V by 6 bases and J by 4 bases, and 12 bases separated the two germline ends. In nucleotides, the CDR3 is TGTGCCAGCAGCTCTGGGCAGAGCACTGAAGCTTTCTTT. This encodes CASSSGQSTEAFF.

The chain recombines TRBV30 with TRBJ1-5, with 9 bases that match TRBD1. This CDR3 has 18 residues. Germline V gene lookup returns CDR1 GTSNPN and CDR2 SVGIG (reference sequence). V shed 3 bases, J shed 0 bases, and the junction held 12 bases outside the gene matches. CDR3 loop: CAWSARQGGGFSNQPQHF. DNA of the CDR3: TGTGCCTGGAGCGCCCGACAGGGGGGGGGTTTTAGCAATCAGCCCCAGCATTTT.

This chain uses TRBV4-1 with TRBJ2-7; D is undetermined. Between the trimmed V and J ends, which lost 1 base and 2 bases, there was a span of 9 bases. The CDR3 length is 14 residues. Germline CDR1 reads MGHRA; CDR2 reads YSYEKL. For the CDR3, the DNA is TGCGCCAGCAGCCAAGTCTTCCAGACCTACGAGCAGTACTTC. This codes for CASSQVFQTYEQYF.

The chain links TRBV14 to TRBJ2-2; D possibly corresponds to TRBD2 (6 bases). CDR1 SGHDN and CDR2 FVKESK come from the germline V gene. There are 15 residues in the CDR3. Trimming pared 7 bases from V and 4 bases from J, leaving 16 bases between. CDR3 DNA: TGTGCCAGCACCCCCCTGGGGGGAGGCACCGGGGAGCTGTTTTTT. Protein sequence: CASTPLGGGTGELFF.

The chain combines TRBV11-2 with TRBJ2-3; the D gene is possibly TRBD2 (5 bases). The V end lost 3 bases, the J end lost 4 bases, and 14 bases lay between the germline ends. This CDR3 spans 15 amino acids. In germline, CDR1 is SGHAT, CDR2 FQNNGV. DNA of the CDR3: TGTGCCAGCAGCTTGGGAGCTATAATCGCAGATACGCAGTATTTT. This encodes CASSLGAIIADTQYF. Based on the CDR3 plus reference TRBV11-2 and TRBJ2-3, the full variable domain is EAGVAQSPRYKIIEKRQSVAFWCNPISGHATLYWYQQILGQGPKLLIQFQNNGVVDDSQLPKDRFSAERLKGVDSTLKIQPAKLEDSAVYLCASSLGAIIADTQYFGPGTRLTVL.

The gene calls are TRBV12-3 or TRBV12-4 and TRBJ1-2, with D unclear. The length of the CDR3 is 11 residues. Trimming left V 3 bases short and J 10 bases short, with 9 bases between. CDR3 sequence: CASSFSQDYTF. The CDR3 region has the DNA TGTGCCAGCAGTTTTTCCCAGGACTACACCTTC.

This chain uses TRBV27 with TRBJ1-1; D might be TRBD1 (5 bases). The CDR3 covers 15 residues. Germline V gene data show CDR1 as MNHEY and CDR2 as SMNVEV (reference sequence). V was clipped by 4 bases and J by 4 bases, with 16 bases between them. The CDR3 sequence is CASSSSSGGPTEAFF. CDR3 nucleotide sequence: TGTGCCAGCAGTTCGTCGTCGGGGGGTCCCACTGAAGCTTTCTTT.

This clone was counted once. The V gene is TRBV18, the J gene TRBJ1-3, with D possibly being TRBD1 (5 bases). Germline V lookup: CDR1 KGHSH, CDR2 LQKENI. Trimming stripped 0 bases from V and 4 bases from J, with 13 bases between. The CDR3 totals 16 residues. The CDR3 DNA is TGTGCCAGCTCACCACCGTCCCCGGGGGGAGGAAACACCATATATTTT. Protein sequence: CASSPPSPGGGNTIYF.

The chain couples TRBV4-1 to TRBJ2-1; no definite D call. CDR3 length: 14 residues. The V and J ends lost 0 bases and 3 bases respectively, with 6 bases between them. Looked up from germline, CDR1 is MGHRA and CDR2 is YSYEKL. CDR3 sequence reads: CASSQDSNYNEQFF. The DNA for the CDR3 is TGCGCCAGCAGCCAAGATAGCAACTACAATGAGCAGTTCTTC.

A single count supports this clone. Distinct nucleotide sequences in the sample also encode this CDR3. The chain couples TRBV5-4 to TRBJ2-7; TRBD1 might be the D (6 bases). The germline gives CDR1 SGHNT, CDR2 YYREEE (reference sequence). V was shortened by 2 bases and J by 3 bases, with 6 bases between the two germline ends. The CDR3 runs 12 residues. CDR3 sequence reads: CASSLGGYEQYF. As DNA, the CDR3 is TGTGCCAGCAGCTTAGGGGGCTACGAGCAGTACTTC.

This clone came up a few times. The chain carries TRBV7-9 and TRBJ2-5; D unclear. This CDR3 has 13 amino acids. Germline CDR1 SEHNR, CDR2 FQNEAQ (reference sequence). Between the trimmed V and J ends, which lost 8 bases and 3 bases, there was a span of 13 bases. CDR3 DNA: TGTGCCAGCGTCCCCTTCGGAGAAGAGACCCAGTACTTC. Translation: CASVPFGEETQYF.

V is TRBV29-1 and J is TRBJ2-1, with 7 bases identical to TRBD2. The germline V gene encodes CDR1 SQVTM and CDR2 ANQGSEA. J was trimmed by 7 bases and V by 6 bases; bases with no gene match: 3. The CDR3 is made up of 11 amino acids. The CDR3 here is CSVGEGNEQFF. The DNA for the CDR3 is TGCAGCGTAGGGGAGGGTAATGAGCAGTTCTTC.

This rearrangement joins TRBV2 to TRBJ2-2; tentative D call: TRBD1 (5 bases). V lost 5 bases, J lost 5 bases, and 18 bases lay in between. Germline-derived CDR1 and CDR2 are SNHLY and FYNNEI. The CDR3 consists of 16 residues. The CDR3 coding sequence is TGTGCCAGCAGTCTCTCACCAGGGTCAGGGACCGGGGAGCTGTTTTTT. It specifies CASSLSPGSGTGELFF.

The chain combines TRBV10-3 with TRBJ2-5; 9 bases are a match to TRBD2. In germline, CDR1 is ENHRY, CDR2 SYGVKD. V dropped 11 bases and J dropped 3; count of bases not matched to a gene: 13. CDR3 length: 15 amino acids. The CDR3 sequence: CAVALAGGAEETQYF. CDR3 DNA: TGTGCCGTCGCACTAGCGGGCGGAGCAGAAGAGACCCAGTACTTC.

This clone has more than one count but fewer than ten. The chain uses TRBV4-3 and TRBJ2-2; 10 nucleotides match TRBD2. Looked up from germline, CDR1 is LGHNA and CDR2 is YSLEER. There are 18 residues in the CDR3. J gave up 0 bases and V 1 base, and 5 bases lay outside the gene matches. The DNA for the CDR3 is TGCGCCAGCAGCCAAGGTCGAAGCGGGGGGGCGAACACCGGGGAGCTGTTTTTT. Protein product: CASSQGRSGGANTGELFF.

This chain joins TRBV7-3 and TRBJ1-6; D not resolved. Trimming removed 2 bases at V and 4 bases at J, with 6 bases between. The CDR3 spans 14 residues. CDR1 is SGHTA, CDR2 FQGTGA, per germline. The DNA of the CDR3 is TGTGCCAGCAGCTTAGGACTGTATAATTCACCCCTCCACTTT. It translates to CASSLGLYNSPLHF.

This chain connects TRBV2 to TRBJ1-1; D is perhaps TRBD1 (6 bases). Germline V gives CDR1 SNHLY, CDR2 FYNNEI. The ends were cut back, 8 bases at V and 1 base at J, with 14 bases in the middle. The CDR3 sequence is 14 residues long. The CDR3 DNA follows: TGTGCCAGCGGATACCCGACAGGGAACACTGAAGCTTTCTTT. This codes for CASGYPTGNTEAFF.

This chain links TRBV5-1 with TRBJ2-2; D gene uncertain. The CDR3 has 16 amino acids. The germline CDR1 and CDR2 sequences are SGHRS and YFSETQ. V dropped 4 bases and J dropped 0 bases, with 13 bases sitting between them. This chain's CDR3 is CASSPRQNSNTGELFF. CDR3 DNA sequence: TGCGCCAGCAGCCCCCGACAAAACTCGAACACCGGGGAGCTGTTTTTT.